This T cell receptor (beta chain) was sequenced in a study of blood T cell repertoires in COVID-19. About the study: The United States, Italy and Spain provided the acute and convalescent COVID-19 samples. In each case, the material was cDNA or gDNA derived from T cells, B-cell-depleted T cells, or PBMCs.

Under the authors' procedure: Cell counts per sample came from amplifying reference gene primers. Sequenced by immunoSEQ multiplex PCR; TCRdb stores in-frame clones only, minus some. The DNA was the basis for D and trimming; V, J and clone size are from that table. The sample comprises under 65,000 clones, approximately 86% of which are singletons, and around 1.4% rests with the top ten. CDR3 length equals 16 residues. The V gene's germline CDR1 is LNHNV and CDR2 YYDKDF (reference sequence). J lost 0 bases, V lost 5 bases, and 5 bases had no gene match. The chain employs TRBV15 and TRBJ2-3; 10 nucleotides line up with TRBD2. Sequenced input: peripheral blood. The TCR comes from a man aged 55 to 70 with acute or convalescent COVID-19. This chain's CDR3 is CATSAGTSESTDTQYF. The DNA for the CDR3 is TGTGCCACCAGCGCAGGGACTAGCGAAAGCACAGATACGCAGTATTTT.